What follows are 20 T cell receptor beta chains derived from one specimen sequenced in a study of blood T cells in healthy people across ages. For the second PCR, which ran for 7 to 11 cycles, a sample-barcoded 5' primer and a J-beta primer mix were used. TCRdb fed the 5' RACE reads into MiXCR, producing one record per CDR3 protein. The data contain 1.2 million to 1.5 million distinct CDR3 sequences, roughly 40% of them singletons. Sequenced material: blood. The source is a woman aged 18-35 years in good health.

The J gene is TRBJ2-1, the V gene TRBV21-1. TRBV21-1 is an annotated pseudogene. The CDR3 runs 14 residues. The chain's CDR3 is CASSTTSTHNEQFF. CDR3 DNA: TGTGCCAGCAGCACAACCTCGACTCACAATGAGCAGTTCTTC.

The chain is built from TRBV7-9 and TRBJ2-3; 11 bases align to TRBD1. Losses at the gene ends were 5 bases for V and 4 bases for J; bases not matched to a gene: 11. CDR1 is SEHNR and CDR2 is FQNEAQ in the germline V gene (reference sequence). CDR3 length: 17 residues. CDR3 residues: CASSVPRTGGRADTQYF. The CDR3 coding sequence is TGTGCCAGCAGCGTGCCCCGGACAGGGGGCCGGGCAGATACGCAGTATTTT. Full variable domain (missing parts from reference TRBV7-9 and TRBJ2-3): DTGVSQNPRHKITKRGQNVTFRCDPISEHNRLYWYRQTLGQGPEFLTYFQNEAQLEKSRLLSDRFSAERPKGSFSTLEIQRTEQGDSAMYLCASSVPRTGGRADTQYFGPGTRLTVL.

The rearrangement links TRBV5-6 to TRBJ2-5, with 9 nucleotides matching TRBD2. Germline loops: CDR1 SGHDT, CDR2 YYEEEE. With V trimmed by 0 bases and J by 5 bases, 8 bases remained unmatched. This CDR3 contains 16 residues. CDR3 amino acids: CASSLERGRAWETQYF. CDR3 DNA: TGTGCCAGCAGCTTGGAGCGCGGGAGGGCCTGGGAGACCCAGTACTTC.

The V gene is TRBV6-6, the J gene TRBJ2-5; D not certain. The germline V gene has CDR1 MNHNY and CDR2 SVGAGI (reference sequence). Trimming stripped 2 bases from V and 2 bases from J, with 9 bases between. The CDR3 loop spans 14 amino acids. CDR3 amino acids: CASSYVEGQETQYF. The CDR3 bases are TGTGCCAGCAGTTACGTTGAAGGACAAGAGACCCAGTACTTC.

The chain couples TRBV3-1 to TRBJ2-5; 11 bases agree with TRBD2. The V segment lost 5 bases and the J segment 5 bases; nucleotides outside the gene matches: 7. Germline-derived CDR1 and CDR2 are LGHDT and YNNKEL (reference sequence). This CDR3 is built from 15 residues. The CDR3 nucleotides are TGTGCCAGCAGCTCACTAGCGGGAGTACCGGAGACCCAGTACTTC. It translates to CASSSLAGVPETQYF.

The CDR3: CASSEYRQGLYEQYF. DNA of the CDR3: TGTGCCAGCAGTGAATATAGGCAGGGCCTCTACGAGCAGTACTTC. The chain links TRBV6-1 to TRBJ2-7, with D perhaps TRBD1 (5 bases). Trimming pared 2 bases from V and 3 bases from J, leaving 14 bases between. The CDR3 runs 15 residues. CDR1 is MNHNS, CDR2 SASEGT, per germline.

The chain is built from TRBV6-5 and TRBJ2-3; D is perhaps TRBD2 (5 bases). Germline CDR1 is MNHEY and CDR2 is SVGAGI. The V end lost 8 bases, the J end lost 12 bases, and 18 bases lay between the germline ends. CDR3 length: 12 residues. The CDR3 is CASGRGVQQQYF. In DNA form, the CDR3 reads TGTGCCAGCGGGAGAGGAGTACAGCAACAGTATTTT.

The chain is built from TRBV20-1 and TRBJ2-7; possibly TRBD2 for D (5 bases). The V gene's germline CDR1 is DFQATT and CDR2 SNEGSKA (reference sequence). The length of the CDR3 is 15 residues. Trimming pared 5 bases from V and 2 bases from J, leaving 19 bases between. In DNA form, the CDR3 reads TGCAGTGCTCCGGACGGGGAGACTGGAACCTACGAGCAGTACTTC. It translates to CSAPDGETGTYEQYF.

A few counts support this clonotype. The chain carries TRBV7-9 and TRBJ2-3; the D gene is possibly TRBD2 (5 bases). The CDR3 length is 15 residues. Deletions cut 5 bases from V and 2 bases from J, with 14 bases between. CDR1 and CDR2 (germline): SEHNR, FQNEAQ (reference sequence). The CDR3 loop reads CASSPAASLTDTQYF. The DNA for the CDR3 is TGTGCCAGCAGCCCAGCAGCTAGCCTCACAGATACGCAGTATTTT.

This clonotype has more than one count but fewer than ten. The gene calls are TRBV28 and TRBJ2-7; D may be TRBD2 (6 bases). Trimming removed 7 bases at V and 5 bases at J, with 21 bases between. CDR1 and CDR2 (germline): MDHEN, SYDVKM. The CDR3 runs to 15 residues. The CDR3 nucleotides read TGTGCCAGCACCGAGGCTGGGGGGAATTTGGACGAGCAGTACTTC. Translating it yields CASTEAGGNLDEQYF.

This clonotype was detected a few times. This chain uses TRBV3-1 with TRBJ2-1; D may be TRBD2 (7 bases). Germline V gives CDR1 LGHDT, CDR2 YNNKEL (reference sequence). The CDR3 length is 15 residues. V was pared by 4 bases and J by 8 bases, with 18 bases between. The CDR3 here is CASSPRLGGGDEQFF. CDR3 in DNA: TGTGCCAGCAGCCCCCGACTAGGAGGGGGGGATGAGCAGTTCTTC.

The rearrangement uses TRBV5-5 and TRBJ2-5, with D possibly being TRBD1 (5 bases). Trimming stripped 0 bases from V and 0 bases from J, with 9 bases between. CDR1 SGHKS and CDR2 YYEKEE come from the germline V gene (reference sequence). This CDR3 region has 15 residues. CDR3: CASSLADRYQETQYF. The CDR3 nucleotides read TGTGCCAGCAGCTTGGCAGACAGATACCAAGAGACCCAGTACTTC.

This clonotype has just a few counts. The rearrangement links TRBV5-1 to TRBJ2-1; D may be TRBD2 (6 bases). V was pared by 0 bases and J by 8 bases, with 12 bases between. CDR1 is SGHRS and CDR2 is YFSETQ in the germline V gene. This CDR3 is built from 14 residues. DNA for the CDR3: TGCGCCAGCAGCTTGGCGGGCCCGGGGGATGAGCAGTTCTTC. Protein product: CASSLAGPGDEQFF.

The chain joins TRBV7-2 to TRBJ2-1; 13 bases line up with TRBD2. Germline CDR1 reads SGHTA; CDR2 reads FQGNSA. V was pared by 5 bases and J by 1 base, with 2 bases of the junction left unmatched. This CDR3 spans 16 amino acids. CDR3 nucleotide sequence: TGTGCCAGCAGCACTAGCGGGGGGGTATCCTACAATGAGCAGTTCTTC. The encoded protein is CASSTSGGVSYNEQFF.

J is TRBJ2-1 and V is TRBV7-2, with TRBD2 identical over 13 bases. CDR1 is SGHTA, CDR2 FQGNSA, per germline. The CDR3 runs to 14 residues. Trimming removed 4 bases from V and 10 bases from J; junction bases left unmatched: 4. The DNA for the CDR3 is TGTGCCAGCAGCTCACCGGGACTAGCGGGAGAGCAGTTCTTC. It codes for CASSSPGLAGEQFF. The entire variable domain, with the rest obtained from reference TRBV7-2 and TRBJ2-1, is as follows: GAGVSQSPSNKVTEKGKDVELRCDPISGHTALYWYRQSLGQGLEFLIYFQGNSAPDKSGLPSDRFSAERTGGSVSTLTIQRTQQEDSAVYLCASSSPGLAGEQFFGPGTRLTVL.

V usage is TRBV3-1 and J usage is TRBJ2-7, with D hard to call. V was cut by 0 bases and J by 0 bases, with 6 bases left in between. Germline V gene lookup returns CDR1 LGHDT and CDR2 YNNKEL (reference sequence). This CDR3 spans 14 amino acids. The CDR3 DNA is TGTGCCAGCAGCCAAGACAGCTACTCCTACGAGCAGTACTTC. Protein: CASSQDSYSYEQYF.

The CDR3 loop is CASSYYGSDGEQYF. CDR3 bases: TGTGCCAGCAGTTATTACGGGAGCGATGGCGAGCAGTACTTC. The rearrangement uses TRBV27 and TRBJ2-5; D perhaps matches TRBD2 (6 bases). With the DNA end fitting TRBJ2-7 better, the J assignment may be wrong. The germline V gene encodes CDR1 MNHEY and CDR2 SMNVEV (reference sequence). The CDR3 runs 14 residues.

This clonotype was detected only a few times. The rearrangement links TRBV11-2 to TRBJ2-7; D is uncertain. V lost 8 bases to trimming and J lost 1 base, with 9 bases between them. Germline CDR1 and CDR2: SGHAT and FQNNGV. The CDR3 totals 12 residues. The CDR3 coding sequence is TGTGCCAGCCCAAAAACTTCCTACGAGCAGTACTTC. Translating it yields CASPKTSYEQYF.

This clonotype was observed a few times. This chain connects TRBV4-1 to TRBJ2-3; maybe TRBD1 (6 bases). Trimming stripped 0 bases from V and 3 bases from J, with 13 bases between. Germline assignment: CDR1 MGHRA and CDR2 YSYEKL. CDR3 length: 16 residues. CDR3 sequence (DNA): TGCGCCAGCAGCCAAGAAGGGGGACACACGACAGATACGCAGTATTTT. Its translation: CASSQEGGHTTDTQYF.

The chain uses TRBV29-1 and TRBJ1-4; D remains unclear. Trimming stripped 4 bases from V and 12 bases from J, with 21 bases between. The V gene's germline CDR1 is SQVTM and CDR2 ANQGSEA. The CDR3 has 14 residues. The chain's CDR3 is CSVGISGRSLQLFF. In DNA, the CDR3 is TGCAGCGTTGGCATTTCGGGGAGAAGCCTGCAACTGTTTTTT.